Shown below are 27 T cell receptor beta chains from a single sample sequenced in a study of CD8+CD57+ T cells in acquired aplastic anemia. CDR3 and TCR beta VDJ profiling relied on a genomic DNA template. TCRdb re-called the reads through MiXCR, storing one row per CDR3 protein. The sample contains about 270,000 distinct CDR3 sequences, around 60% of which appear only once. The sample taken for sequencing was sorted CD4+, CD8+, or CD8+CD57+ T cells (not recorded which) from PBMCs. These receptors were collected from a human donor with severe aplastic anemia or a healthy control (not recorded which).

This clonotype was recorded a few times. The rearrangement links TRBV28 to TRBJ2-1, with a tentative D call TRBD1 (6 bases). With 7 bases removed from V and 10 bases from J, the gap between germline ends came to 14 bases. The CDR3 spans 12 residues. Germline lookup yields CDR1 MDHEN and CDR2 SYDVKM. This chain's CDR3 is CASTISGTEQFF. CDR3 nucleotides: TGTGCCAGCACCATCTCCGGGACAGAGCAGTTCTTC.

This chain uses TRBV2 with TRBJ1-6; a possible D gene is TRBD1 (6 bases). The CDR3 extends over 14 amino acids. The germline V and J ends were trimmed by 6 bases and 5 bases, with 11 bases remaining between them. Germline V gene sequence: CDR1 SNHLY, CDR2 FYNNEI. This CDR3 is CASRGGLNNSPLHF. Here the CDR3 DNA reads TGTGCCAGCAGGGGGGGGCTCAATAATTCACCCCTCCACTTT.

The CDR3 loop is CASSLPLQGAETEAFF. Here the CDR3 DNA reads TGTGCCAGCAGCCTGCCCCTACAGGGGGCAGAGACTGAAGCTTTCTTT. The chain carries TRBV7-8 and TRBJ1-1, with TRBD1 matching over 9 bases. CDR1 and CDR2 from the germline V gene are SGHVS and FQNEAQ. This CDR3 contains 16 residues. With V trimmed by 5 bases and J by 5 bases, 12 bases remained unmatched.

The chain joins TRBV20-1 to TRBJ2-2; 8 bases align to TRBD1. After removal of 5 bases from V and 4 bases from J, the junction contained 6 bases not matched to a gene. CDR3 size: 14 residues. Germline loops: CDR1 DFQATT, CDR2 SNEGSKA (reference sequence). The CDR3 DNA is TGCAGTGCTTACGGACAGGGCCGCACCGGGGAGCTGTTTTTT. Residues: CSAYGQGRTGELFF.

As DNA, the CDR3 is TGCAGTGCTAGAGATGGGGCAGGGGGCTATGGCTACACCTTC. The encoded protein is CSARDGAGGYGYTF. The chain carries TRBV20-1 and TRBJ1-2, with 7 nucleotides matching TRBD1. CDR3 size: 14 residues. Germline V gene sequence: CDR1 DFQATT, CDR2 SNEGSKA (reference sequence). Trimming removed 0 bases from V and 4 bases from J; junction bases left unmatched: 5.

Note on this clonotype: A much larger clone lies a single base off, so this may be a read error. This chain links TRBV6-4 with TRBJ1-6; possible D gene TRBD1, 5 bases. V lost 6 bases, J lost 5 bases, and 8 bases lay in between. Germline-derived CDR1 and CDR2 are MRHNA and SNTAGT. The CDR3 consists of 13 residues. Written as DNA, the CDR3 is TGTGCCAGCAGGGGCAGGGATAATTCACCCCTCCACTTT. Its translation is CASRGRDNSPLHF.

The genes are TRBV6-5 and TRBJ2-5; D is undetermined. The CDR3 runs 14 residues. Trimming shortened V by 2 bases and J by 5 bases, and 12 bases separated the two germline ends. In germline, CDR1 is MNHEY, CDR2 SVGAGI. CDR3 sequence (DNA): TGTGCCAGCAGTTACCCCGGAGATAGGGAGACCCAGTACTTC. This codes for CASSYPGDRETQYF.

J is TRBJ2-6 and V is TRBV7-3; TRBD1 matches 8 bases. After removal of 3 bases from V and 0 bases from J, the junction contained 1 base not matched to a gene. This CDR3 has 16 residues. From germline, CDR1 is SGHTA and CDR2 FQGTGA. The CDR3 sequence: CASSFTGGSGANVLTF. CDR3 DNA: TGTGCCAGCAGCTTTACAGGGGGCTCTGGGGCCAACGTCCTGACTTTC.

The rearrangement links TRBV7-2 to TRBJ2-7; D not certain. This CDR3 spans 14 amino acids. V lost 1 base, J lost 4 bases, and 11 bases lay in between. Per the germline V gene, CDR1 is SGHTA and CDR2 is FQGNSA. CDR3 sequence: CASSLGGRRYEQYF. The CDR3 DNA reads TGTGCCAGCAGCTTAGGAGGTCGGCGGTACGAGCAGTACTTC.

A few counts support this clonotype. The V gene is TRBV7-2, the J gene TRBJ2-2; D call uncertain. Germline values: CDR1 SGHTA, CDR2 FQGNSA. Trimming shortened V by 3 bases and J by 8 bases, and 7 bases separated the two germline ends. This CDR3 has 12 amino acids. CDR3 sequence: CASSLAGGELFF. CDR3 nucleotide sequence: TGTGCCAGCAGCTTGGCCGGGGGGGAGCTGTTTTTT.

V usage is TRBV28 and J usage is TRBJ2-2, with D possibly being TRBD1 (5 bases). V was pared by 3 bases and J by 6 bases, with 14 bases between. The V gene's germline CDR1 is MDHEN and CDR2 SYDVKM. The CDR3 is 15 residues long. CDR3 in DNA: TGTGCCAGCAGTTTCATTGCAGGCAGGGCCGGGGAGCTGTTTTTT. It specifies CASSFIAGRAGELFF.

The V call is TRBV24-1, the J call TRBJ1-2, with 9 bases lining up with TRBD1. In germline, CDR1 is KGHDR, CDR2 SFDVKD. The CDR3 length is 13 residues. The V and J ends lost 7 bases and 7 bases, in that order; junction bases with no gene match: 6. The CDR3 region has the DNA TGTGCCACCAGCACACAGGGGGCGTTTGGCTACACCTTC. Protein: CATSTQGAFGYTF.

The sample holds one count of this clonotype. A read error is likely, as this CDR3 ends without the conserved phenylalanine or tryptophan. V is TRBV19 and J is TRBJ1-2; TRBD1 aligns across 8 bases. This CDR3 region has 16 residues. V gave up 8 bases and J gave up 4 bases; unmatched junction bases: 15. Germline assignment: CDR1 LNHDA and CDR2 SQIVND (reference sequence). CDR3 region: CASQTPGTGYPYGYTL. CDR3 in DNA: TGTGCCAGTCAAACTCCCGGGACAGGATACCCCTATGGCTACACCCTC.

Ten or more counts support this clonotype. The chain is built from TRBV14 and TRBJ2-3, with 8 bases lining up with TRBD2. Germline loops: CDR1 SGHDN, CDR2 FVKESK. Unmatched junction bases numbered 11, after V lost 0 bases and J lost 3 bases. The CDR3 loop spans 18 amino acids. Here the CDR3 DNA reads TGTGCCAGCAGCCAAGATTTTGCTGGAACTAGCGGTACAGATACGCAGTATTTT. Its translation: CASSQDFAGTSGTDTQYF.

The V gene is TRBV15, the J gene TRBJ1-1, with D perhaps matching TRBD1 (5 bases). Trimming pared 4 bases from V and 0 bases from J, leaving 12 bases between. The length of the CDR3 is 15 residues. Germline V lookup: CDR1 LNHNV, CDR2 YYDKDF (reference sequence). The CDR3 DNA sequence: TGTGCCACCAGCACCCTTGACAGTATGAACACTGAAGCTTTCTTT. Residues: CATSTLDSMNTEAFF.

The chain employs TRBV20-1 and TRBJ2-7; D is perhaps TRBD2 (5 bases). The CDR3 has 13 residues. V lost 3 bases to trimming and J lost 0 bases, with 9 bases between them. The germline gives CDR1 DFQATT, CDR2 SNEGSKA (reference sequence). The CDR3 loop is CSASGISSYEQYF. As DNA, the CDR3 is TGCAGTGCTAGCGGGATTAGCTCCTACGAGCAGTACTTC.

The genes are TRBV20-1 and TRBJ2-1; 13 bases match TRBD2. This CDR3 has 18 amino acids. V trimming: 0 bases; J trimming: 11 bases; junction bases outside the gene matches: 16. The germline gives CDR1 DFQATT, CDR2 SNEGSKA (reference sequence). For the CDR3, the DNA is TGCAGTGCTAGAGATCCCTCAACTACTAGCGGGAGGGCCGATCAGCAGTTCTTC. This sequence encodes CSARDPSTTSGRADQQFF.

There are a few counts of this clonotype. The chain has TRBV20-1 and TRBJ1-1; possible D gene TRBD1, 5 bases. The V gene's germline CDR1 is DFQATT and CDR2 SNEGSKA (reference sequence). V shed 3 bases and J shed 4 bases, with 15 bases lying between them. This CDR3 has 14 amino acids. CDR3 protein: CSASRSAGSTEAFF. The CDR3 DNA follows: TGCAGTGCTAGTAGGTCCGCAGGGAGCACTGAAGCTTTCTTT.

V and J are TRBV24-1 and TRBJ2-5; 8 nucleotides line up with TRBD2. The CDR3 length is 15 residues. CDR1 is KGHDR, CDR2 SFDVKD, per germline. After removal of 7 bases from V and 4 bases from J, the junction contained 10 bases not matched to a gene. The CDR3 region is CATSGQAGVVETQYF. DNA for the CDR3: TGTGCCACCAGCGGACAAGCGGGGGTGGTAGAGACCCAGTACTTC.

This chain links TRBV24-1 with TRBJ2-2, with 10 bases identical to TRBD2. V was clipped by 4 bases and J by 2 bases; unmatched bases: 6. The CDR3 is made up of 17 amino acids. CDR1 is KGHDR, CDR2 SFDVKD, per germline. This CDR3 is CATSDPTSGTNTGELFF. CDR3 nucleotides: TGTGCCACCAGTGACCCTACTAGCGGGACAAACACCGGGGAGCTGTTTTTT.

The CDR3 protein is CASSLGGLPLFF. The CDR3, as DNA: TGTGCCAGCAGTTTAGGTGGTCTCCCGCTGTTTTTT. The chain carries TRBV12-3 or TRBV12-4 and TRBJ2-2; the D is unclear. This CDR3 has 12 amino acids. V was trimmed by 1 base and J by 13 bases, leaving 10 bases between them.

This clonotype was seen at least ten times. In DNA, the CDR3 is TGTGCCAGCAGCCCGACGGGGGCGGGTTCACCCCTCCACTTT. Protein: CASSPTGAGSPLHF. V gene TRBV11-2 combines with J gene TRBJ1-6, with D tentatively TRBD1 (6 bases). The CDR3 spans 14 residues. V lost 5 bases and J lost 9, with 14 bases in between. Germline assignment: CDR1 SGHAT and CDR2 FQNNGV.

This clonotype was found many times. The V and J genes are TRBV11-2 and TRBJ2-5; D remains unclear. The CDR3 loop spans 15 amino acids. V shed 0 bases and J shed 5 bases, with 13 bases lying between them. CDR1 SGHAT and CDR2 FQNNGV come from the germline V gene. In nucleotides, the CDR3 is TGTGCCAGCAGCTTAGAACCGGGCTCCTTGGAGACCCAGTACTTC. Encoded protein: CASSLEPGSLETQYF.

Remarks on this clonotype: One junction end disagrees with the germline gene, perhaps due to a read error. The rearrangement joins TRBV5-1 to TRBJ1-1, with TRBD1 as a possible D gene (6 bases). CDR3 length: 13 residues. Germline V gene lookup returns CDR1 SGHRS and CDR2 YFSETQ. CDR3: CASRQGMNTEAVF. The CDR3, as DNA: TGCGCCAGCAGACAGGGTATGAACACTGAAGCTGTCTTT. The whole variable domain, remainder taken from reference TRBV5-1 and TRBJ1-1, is KAGVTQTPRYLIKTRGQQVTLSCSPISGHRSVSWYQQTPGQGLQFLFEYFSETQRNKGNFPGRFSGRQFSNSRSEMNVSTLELGDSALYLCASRQGMNTEAVFGQGTRLTVV.

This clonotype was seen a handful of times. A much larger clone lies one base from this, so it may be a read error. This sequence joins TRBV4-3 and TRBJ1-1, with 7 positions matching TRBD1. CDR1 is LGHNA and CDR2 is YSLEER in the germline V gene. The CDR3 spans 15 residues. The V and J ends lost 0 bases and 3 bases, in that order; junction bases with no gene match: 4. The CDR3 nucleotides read TGCGCCAGCAGCCAAGAACAGGGGAGGGACACTGAAGCTTTCTTT. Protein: CASSQEQGRDTEAFF.

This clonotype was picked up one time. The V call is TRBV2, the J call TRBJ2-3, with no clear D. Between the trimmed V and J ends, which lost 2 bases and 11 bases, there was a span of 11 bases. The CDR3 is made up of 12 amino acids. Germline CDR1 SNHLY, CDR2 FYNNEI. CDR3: CASSELGQLQYF. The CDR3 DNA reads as TGTGCCAGCAGTGAATTGGGCCAGTTGCAGTATTTT.

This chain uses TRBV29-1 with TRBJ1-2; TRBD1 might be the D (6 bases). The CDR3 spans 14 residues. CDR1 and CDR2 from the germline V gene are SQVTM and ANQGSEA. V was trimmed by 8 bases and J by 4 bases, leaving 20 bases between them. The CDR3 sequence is CSLDRRASSYGYTF. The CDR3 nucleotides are TGCAGCCTCGACAGGAGGGCCTCGAGCTATGGCTACACCTTC.